This T cell receptor (beta chain) was retrieved from a study of preoperative IRX-2 immunotherapy in early breast cancer. Sequenced by immunoSEQ multiplex PCR; TCRdb stores in-frame clones only, minus some. The table lists roughly 25,000 clones, roughly 96% of them singletons. Treatment noted: preoperative locoregional IRX-2 cytokine immunotherapy. Samples came from a phase Ib trial of preoperative locoregional IRX-2 cytokine immunotherapy. CDR3 size: 12 residues. V lost 5 bases, J lost 4 bases, and 8 bases lay in between. CDR1 is MNHEY and CDR2 is SVGAGI in the germline V gene. The source is a human donor with breast cancer. The chain recombines TRBV6-5 with TRBJ1-2; D is ambiguous. This specimen was tumor tissue, taken after IRX-2 immunotherapy. In nucleotides, the CDR3 is TGTGCCAGCAGTCGGACCTCCTATGGCTACACCTTC. It translates to CASSRTSYGYTF.